Listed here are 12 T cell receptor beta chains from one sample, sequenced in a study of CD8+CD57+ T cells in acquired aplastic anemia (dated by TCRdb to the late 2010s). Patients chosen for sequencing had shown expansion of CD8+CD57+ cells by flow cytometry. The sample was run on an Illumina HiSeq 2000. Genomic DNA was used as template for profiling of TCR beta VDJ combinations and CDR3 sequences. TCRdb reanalyzed the raw reads on its own, using fastp at Q25 for trimming and MiXCR for clone calling, and kept in-frame beta chains. Rows with one shared CDR3 protein collapse into an entry with the most common genes and DNA. This sample has 210,000 or so distinct CDR3 sequences in its table, and roughly 45% of those were observed once. About 20% of the sample lies in the top ten. Sequencing was done on a sample of sorted CD4+, CD8+, or CD8+CD57+ T cells (not recorded which) from PBMCs. The receptors originated from a human donor with aplastic anemia.

This clonotype was detected a few times. The J gene is TRBJ1-2, the V gene TRBV20-1; D may be TRBD1 (6 bases). With 4 bases removed from V and 2 bases from J, the gap between germline ends came to 8 bases. The CDR3 has 12 residues. CDR1 DFQATT and CDR2 SNEGSKA come from the germline V gene (reference sequence). The CDR3 sequence: CSATDRNYGYTF. The DNA of the CDR3 is TGCAGTGCTACGGACAGAAACTATGGCTACACCTTC.

This clonotype appeared many times. The CDR3 loop is CASSRETGEPQHF. The DNA of the CDR3 is TGCGCCAGCAGCCGTGAAACCGGGGAGCCCCAGCATTTT. The chain combines TRBV5-1 with TRBJ1-5; D call uncertain. Germline loops: CDR1 SGHRS, CDR2 YFSETQ. The CDR3 consists of 13 residues. Trimming removed 4 bases from V and 8 bases from J, with 13 bases in between.

This clonotype has at least ten counts. V is TRBV11-2 and J is TRBJ1-2; TRBD1 is a possible D gene (5 bases). CDR1 is SGHAT and CDR2 is FQNNGV in the germline V gene. Trimming took off 5 bases at V and 5 bases at J, with 21 bases between the two ends. This CDR3 region has 16 residues. CDR3 sequence: CASSAQGVSAFYGYTF. In DNA form, the CDR3 reads TGTGCCAGCAGCGCCCAAGGGGTCAGCGCCTTTTATGGCTACACCTTC.

This chain's CDR3 is CASSNRPLGARQYSNQPQHF. The CDR3 DNA reads TGTGCCAGCAGTAACAGGCCTCTGGGAGCGCGACAATATAGCAATCAGCCCCAGCATTTT. This chain connects TRBV28 to TRBJ1-5, with D perhaps TRBD1 (5 bases). The germline V and J ends were trimmed by 5 bases and 0 bases, with 26 bases remaining between them. Germline loops: CDR1 MDHEN, CDR2 SYDVKM. CDR3 size: 20 residues.

This clonotype showed up just a few times. The gene calls are TRBV6-5 and TRBJ1-3, with 9 bases that match TRBD1. The CDR3 extends over 15 amino acids. V was pared by 6 bases and J by 4 bases, with 7 bases of the junction left unmatched. CDR1 is MNHEY, CDR2 SVGAGI, per germline. CDR3 sequence reads: CASSRTGGEGNTIYF. The DNA of the CDR3 is TGTGCCAGCAGCCGAACAGGGGGCGAGGGAAACACCATATATTTT.

This clonotype was picked up many times. The rearrangement uses TRBV11-2 and TRBJ2-2; 7 bases agree with TRBD1. The CDR3 totals 15 residues. Trimming took 5 bases from V and 2 from J; bases not matched to a gene: 5. Germline V gives CDR1 SGHAT, CDR2 FQNNGV. The CDR3 DNA sequence: TGTGCCAGCAGCCTCCGGGACAGTAACACCGGGGAGCTGTTTTTT. Protein product: CASSLRDSNTGELFF.

The CDR3 here is CATSREGTDGYTF. The CDR3 DNA reads TGTGCCACCAGCAGAGAGGGGACGGATGGCTACACCTTC. J is TRBJ1-2 and V is TRBV15; a possible D gene is TRBD1 (5 bases). V was clipped by 0 bases and J by 6 bases, with 8 bases between them. Germline V gene lookup returns CDR1 LNHNV and CDR2 YYDKDF (reference sequence). This CDR3 has 13 amino acids.

This chain uses TRBV20-1 with TRBJ1-6; tentatively, D is TRBD1 (5 bases). CDR1 and CDR2 from the germline V gene are DFQATT and SNEGSKA (reference sequence). CDR3 length equals 14 residues. V dropped 1 base and J dropped 7 bases, with 11 bases sitting between them. The CDR3: CSARGGRENSPLHF. The CDR3 DNA follows: TGCAGTGCTAGAGGGGGCAGGGAGAATTCACCCCTCCACTTT.

The chain is built from TRBV29-1 and TRBJ1-1; D possibly corresponds to TRBD1 (5 bases). This CDR3 contains 15 residues. CDR1 and CDR2 (germline): SQVTM, ANQGSEA. CDR3 coding DNA: TGCAGTGCTAGAGATCAGGGCGGGGTGAACACTGAAGCTTTCTTT. Encoded protein: CSARDQGGVNTEAFF.

At least ten counts were recorded for this clonotype. V usage is TRBV5-1 and J usage is TRBJ2-3; 7 bases line up with TRBD2. V was pared by 3 bases and J by 2 bases, with 9 bases of the junction left unmatched. The V gene's germline CDR1 is SGHRS and CDR2 YFSETQ. This CDR3 spans 16 amino acids. CDR3 in amino acids: CASSSTGTIYTDTQYF. Written as DNA, the CDR3 is TGCGCCAGCAGCTCTACCGGGACTATCTACACAGATACGCAGTATTTT. Full variable domain (missing parts from reference TRBV5-1 and TRBJ2-3): KAGVTQTPRYLIKTRGQQVTLSCSPISGHRSVSWYQQTPGQGLQFLFEYFSETQRNKGNFPGRFSGRQFSNSRSEMNVSTLELGDSALYLCASSSTGTIYTDTQYFGPGTRLTVL.

The chain is built from TRBV7-9 and TRBJ2-5; D gene ambiguous. V was clipped by 3 bases and J by 4 bases, with 12 bases between them. The CDR3 is 14 residues long. The germline V gene encodes CDR1 SEHNR and CDR2 FQNEAQ (reference sequence). CDR3 DNA sequence: TGTGCCAGCAGCTTGGGCGCAGAAACAGAGACCCAGTACTTC. Protein: CASSLGAETETQYF.

The chain joins TRBV5-1 to TRBJ2-1, with a weak D call TRBD1 (6 bases). The V end lost 0 bases, the J end lost 4 bases, and 14 bases lay between the germline ends. The CDR3 totals 16 residues. From germline, CDR1 is SGHRS and CDR2 YFSETQ. CDR3 sequence: CASSLDQGQGYNEQFF. DNA for the CDR3: TGCGCCAGCAGCTTGGACCAGGGACAAGGATACAATGAGCAGTTCTTC. Full variable domain (remainder filled in from reference TRBV5-1 and TRBJ2-1): KAGVTQTPRYLIKTRGQQVTLSCSPISGHRSVSWYQQTPGQGLQFLFEYFSETQRNKGNFPGRFSGRQFSNSRSEMNVSTLELGDSALYLCASSLDQGQGYNEQFFGPGTRLTVL.